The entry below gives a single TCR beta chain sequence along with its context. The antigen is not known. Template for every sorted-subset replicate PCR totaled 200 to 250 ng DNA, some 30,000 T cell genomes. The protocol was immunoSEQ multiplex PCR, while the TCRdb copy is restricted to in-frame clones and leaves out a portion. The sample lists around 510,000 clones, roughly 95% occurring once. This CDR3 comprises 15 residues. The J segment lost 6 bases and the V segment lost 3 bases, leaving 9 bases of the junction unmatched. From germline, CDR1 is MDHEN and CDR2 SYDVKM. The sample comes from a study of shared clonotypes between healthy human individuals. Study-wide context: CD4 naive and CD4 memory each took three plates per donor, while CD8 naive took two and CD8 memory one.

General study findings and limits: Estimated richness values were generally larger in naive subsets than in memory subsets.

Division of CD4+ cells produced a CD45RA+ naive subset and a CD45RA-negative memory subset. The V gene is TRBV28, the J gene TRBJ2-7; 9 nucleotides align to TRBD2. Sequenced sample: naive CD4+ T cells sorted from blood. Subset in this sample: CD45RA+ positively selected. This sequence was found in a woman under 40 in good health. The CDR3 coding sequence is TGTGCCAGCAGTTTTCAAGCCCTAGCGGGATCCGAGCAGTACTTC. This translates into CASSFQALAGSEQYF.